The following is a T cell receptor beta chain sequence with its context. The clone's antigen remains unknown. Per-base quality was not reported, and no clone a single base away is much larger than it. The sequencing machine was an Illumina HiSeq 1500. The raw public data were reprocessed by TCRdb itself: fastp quality trimming at Q25, MiXCR clonotype calling, in-frame beta chains only. Rows merge per CDR3 protein into single entries with the most common DNA and genes. For this sample the table gives 900,000 to 950,000 distinct CDR3 sequences, of which around 32% were detected only once. Over 11% of the sample belongs to the ten largest clones. The data derive from a study of T cell repertoires in cytomegalovirus infection (dated by TCRdb to about 2019). For the wider study: Alongside well-studied HLA-B-restricted epitopes, the peptide stimulations were aimed at recently identified HLA-C-restricted CMV epitopes, whose presentation resists viral immunomodulation. Donor HLA type was relevant to the analysis, as public TCR beta signatures indicated carriage of CMV infection together with the matching HLA type.

Reading the label with the study, this specimen's treatment or condition is: in vitro stimulation with specific CMV peptide epitopes to enrich CMV-specific T cells. The research as a whole found: The ex vivo response was dominated by HLA-C-restricted CMV-specific TCR beta clonotypes, which also provided the single most frequent clonotype in two of eight donors. In both this cohort and an independent roughly 400-donor cohort, the cumulative frequency of public TCR beta family members distinguished carriers of CMV infection plus the relevant HLA type.

Sample: cultured CD8+ T cells from PBMCs, taken from culture after CMV antigen stimulation. This clonotype was obtained from a human donor in good health (CMV status not recorded). Some clones in this sample may be carry-over from other donors' samples.

The CDR3 loop reads CASSLSGGAGYTF. The sequenced DNA: TGTGCCAGCAGTTTATCAGGGGGCGCGGGCTACACCTTC. Rearrangement joined TRBV27 to TRBJ1-2; 7 bases in the middle match TRBD1. Counted from cysteine to phenylalanine, this CDR3 has 13 amino acids. The entry retains the CDR3 DNA only, 39 bases that are in frame from base 1. The germline V gene (reference sequence) specifies MNHEY as CDR1 and SMNVEV as CDR2. The V end gives up 0 bases and the J end 8 bases, leaving 3 bases in the junction not matched to a gene.